This T cell receptor beta chain was captured in a study of T cell responses to AZD1222 COVID-19 vaccine. Study observations and caveats: CD4 TCRs associated with vaccination spanned spike, dominating at 160-218 and 743-854. The study reported that nearly half of spike-specific TCRs target unmutated variant regions. Clonal diversity may have been underestimated in mostly white British donors.

Sequencing was performed with immunoSEQ multiplex PCR; in TCRdb, only in-frame clones are kept and a portion is missing. The sample includes roughly 150,000 clones, approximately 89% of them seen just once. Pooled together were second doses at about 4 or about 12 weeks. In regard to this clone: What it recognizes is unknown.

This CDR3 has 15 residues. V lost 1 base to trimming and J lost 3 bases, with 12 bases between them. Germline V gives CDR1 MDHEN, CDR2 SYDVKM. This chain uses TRBV28 with TRBJ1-1, with D tentatively TRBD1 (6 bases). The sequence was obtained from an adult who received the AZD1222 COVID-19 vaccine. The sample consisted of peripheral blood, taken 28 days after the second AZD1222 dose. CDR3 bases: TGTGCCAGCAGTTTATTTATTGGGGGGCACACTGAAGCTTTCTTT. Protein product: CASSLFIGGHTEAFF. The variable domain in full, completed from reference TRBV28 and TRBJ1-1, reads DVKVTQSSRYLVKRTGEKVFLECVQDMDHENMFWYRQDPGLGLRLIYFSYDVKMKEKGDIPEGYSVSREKKERFSLILESASTNQTSMYLCASSLFIGGHTEAFFGQGTRLTVV.